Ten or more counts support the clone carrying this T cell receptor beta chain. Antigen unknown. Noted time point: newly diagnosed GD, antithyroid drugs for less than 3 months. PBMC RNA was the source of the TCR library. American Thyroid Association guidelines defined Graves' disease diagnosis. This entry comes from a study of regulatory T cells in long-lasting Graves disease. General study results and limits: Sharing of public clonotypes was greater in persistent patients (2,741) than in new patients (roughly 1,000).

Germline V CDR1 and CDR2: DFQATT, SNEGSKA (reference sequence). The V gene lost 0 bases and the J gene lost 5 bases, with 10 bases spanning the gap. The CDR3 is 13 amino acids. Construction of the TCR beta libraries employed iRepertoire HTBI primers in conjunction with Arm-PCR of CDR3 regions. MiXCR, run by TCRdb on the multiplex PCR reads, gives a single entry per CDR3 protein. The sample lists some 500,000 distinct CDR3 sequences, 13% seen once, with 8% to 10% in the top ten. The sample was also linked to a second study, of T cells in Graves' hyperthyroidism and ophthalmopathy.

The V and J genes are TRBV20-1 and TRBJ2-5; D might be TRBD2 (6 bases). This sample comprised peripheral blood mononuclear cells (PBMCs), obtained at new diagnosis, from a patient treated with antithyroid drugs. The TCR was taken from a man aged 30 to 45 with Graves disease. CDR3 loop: CSARDSRGETQYF. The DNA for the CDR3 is TGCAGTGCTAGAGATTCCCGGGGGGAGACCCAGTACTTC.